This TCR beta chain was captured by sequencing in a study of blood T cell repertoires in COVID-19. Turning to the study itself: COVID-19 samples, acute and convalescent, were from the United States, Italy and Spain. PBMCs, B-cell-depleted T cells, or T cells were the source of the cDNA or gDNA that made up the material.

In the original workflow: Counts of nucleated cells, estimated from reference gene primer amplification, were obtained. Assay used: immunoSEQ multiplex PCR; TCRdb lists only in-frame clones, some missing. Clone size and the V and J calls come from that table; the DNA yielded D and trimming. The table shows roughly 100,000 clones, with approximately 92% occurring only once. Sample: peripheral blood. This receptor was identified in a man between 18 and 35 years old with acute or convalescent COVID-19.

In DNA form, the CDR3 reads TGTGCCACCAGCAGAGGAGCTAATGAAAAACTGTTTTTT. It is translated as CATSRGANEKLFF. This chain joins TRBV15 and TRBJ1-4, with D uncertain. Trimming stripped 1 base from V and 3 bases from J, with 3 bases between. The CDR3 spans 13 residues. Germline CDR1 is LNHNV and CDR2 is YYDKDF (reference sequence). The full variable domain, with the rest looked up from reference TRBV15 and TRBJ1-4, is DAMVIQNPRYQVTQFGKPVTLSCSQTLNHNVMYWYQQKSSQAPKLLFHYYDKDFNNEADTPDNFQSRRPNTSFCFLDIRSPGLGDTAMYLCATSRGANEKLFFGSGTQLSVL.